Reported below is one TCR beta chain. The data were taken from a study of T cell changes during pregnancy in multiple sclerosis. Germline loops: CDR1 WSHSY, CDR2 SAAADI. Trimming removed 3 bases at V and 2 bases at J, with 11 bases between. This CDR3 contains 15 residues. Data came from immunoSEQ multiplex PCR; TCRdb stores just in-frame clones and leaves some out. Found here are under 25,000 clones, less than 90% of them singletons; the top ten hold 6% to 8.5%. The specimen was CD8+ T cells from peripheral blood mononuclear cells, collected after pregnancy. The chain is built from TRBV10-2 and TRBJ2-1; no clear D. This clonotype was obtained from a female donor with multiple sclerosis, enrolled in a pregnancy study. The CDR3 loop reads CASSDLENTYNEQFF. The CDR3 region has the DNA TGCGCCAGCAGTGATTTGGAGAATACCTACAATGAGCAGTTCTTC.